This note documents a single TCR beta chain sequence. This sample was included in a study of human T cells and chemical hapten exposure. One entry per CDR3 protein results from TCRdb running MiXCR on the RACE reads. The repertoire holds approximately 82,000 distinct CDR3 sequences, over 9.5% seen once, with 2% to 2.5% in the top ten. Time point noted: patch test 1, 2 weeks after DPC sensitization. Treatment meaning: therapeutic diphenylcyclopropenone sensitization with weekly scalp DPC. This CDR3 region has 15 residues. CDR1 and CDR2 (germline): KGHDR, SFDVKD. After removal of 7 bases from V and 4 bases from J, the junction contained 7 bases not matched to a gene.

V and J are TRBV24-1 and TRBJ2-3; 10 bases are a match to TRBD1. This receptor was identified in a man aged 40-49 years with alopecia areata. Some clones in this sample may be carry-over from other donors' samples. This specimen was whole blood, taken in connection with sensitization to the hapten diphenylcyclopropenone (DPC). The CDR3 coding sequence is TGTGCCACCAGAGAAACCGGGACAGGGGCAGATACGCAGTATTTT. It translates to CATRETGTGADTQYF.